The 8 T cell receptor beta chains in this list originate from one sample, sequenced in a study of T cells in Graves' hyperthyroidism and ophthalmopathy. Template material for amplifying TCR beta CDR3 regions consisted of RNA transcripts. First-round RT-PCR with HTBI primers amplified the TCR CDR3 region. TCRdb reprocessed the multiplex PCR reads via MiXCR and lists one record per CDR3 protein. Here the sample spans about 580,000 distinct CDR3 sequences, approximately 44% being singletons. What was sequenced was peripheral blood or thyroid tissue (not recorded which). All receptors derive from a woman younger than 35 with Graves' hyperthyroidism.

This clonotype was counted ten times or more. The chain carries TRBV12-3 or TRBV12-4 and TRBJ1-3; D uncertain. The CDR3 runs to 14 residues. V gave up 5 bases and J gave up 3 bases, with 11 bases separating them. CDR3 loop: CASSNAGVGNTIYF. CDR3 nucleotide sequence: TGTGCCAGCAGTAATGCTGGGGTTGGAAACACCATATATTTT.

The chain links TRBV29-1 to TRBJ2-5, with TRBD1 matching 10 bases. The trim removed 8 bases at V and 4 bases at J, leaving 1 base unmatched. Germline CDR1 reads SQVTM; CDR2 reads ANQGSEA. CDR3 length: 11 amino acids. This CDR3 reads CSRTGGETQYF. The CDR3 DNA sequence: TGCAGCCGGACAGGGGGAGAGACCCAGTACTTC.

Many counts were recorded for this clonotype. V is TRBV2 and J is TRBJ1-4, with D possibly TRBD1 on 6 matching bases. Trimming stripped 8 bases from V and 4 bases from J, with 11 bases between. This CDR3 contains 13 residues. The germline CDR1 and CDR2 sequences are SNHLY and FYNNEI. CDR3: CASVQGLNEKLFF. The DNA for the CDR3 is TGTGCCAGCGTCCAGGGGCTTAATGAAAAACTGTTTTTT.

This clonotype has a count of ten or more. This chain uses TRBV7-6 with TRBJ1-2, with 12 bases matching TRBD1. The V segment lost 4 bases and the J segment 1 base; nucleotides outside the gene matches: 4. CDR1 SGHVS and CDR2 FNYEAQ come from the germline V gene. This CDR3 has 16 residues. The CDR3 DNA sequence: TGTGCCAGCAGCTCCGGGACAGGGGGCATTAACTATGGCTACACCTTC. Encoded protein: CASSSGTGGINYGYTF.

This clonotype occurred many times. CDR3 region: CASSEPGKNTIYF. The DNA for the CDR3 is TGTGCCAGCAGTGAACCAGGGAAGAACACCATATATTTT. The rearrangement uses TRBV6-5 and TRBJ1-3; D is possibly TRBD1 (5 bases). V was shortened by 5 bases and J by 7 bases, with 12 bases between the two germline ends. This CDR3 is 13 amino acids long. Germline CDR1 and CDR2: MNHEY and SVGAGI.

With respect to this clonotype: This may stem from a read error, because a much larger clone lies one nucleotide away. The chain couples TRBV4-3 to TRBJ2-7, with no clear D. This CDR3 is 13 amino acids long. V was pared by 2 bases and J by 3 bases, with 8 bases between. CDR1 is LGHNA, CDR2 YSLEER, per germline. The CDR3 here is CASSQTVFYEQYF. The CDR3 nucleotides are TGCGCCAGCAGCCAAACCGTCTTCTACGAGCAGTACTTC.

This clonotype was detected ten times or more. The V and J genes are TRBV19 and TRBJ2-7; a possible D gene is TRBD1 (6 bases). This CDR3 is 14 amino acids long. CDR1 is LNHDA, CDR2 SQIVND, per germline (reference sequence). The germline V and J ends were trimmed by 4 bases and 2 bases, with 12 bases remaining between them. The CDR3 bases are TGTGCCAGTAGTAGAGGACGGGACACCTACGAGCAGTACTTC. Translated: CASSRGRDTYEQYF. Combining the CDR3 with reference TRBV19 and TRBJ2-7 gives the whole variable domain DGGITQSPKYLFRKEGQNVTLSCEQNLNHDAMYWYRQDPGQGLRLIYYSQIVNDFQKGDIAEGYSVSREKKESFPLTVTSAQKNPTAFYLCASSRGRDTYEQYFGPGTRLTVT.

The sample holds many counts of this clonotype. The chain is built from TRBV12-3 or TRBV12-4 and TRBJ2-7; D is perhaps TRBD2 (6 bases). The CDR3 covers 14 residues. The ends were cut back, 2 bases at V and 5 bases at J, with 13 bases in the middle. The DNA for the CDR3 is TGTGCCAGCAGTTTATATCGGGAGTCCCACGAGCAGTACTTC. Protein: CASSLYRESHEQYF.